Presented here are 10 T cell receptor beta chains from one specimen sequenced in a study of blood T cell repertoires in COVID-19. Here immunoSEQ multiplex PCR was the method, and the copy in TCRdb shows in-frame clones only, minus some. This table has some 270,000 clones, 84% appearing once. The sequencing sample was made of peripheral blood. Receptor source: a person between 65 and 80 years old with COVID-19, enrolled during active disease.

The gene calls are TRBV5-1 and TRBJ2-7, with D possibly matching TRBD1 (5 bases). The CDR3 contains 14 residues. CDR1 is SGHRS and CDR2 is YFSETQ in the germline V gene. Trimming stripped 2 bases from V and 3 bases from J, with 12 bases between. The CDR3 protein is CASSFSARDYEQYF. The CDR3 region has the DNA TGCGCCAGCAGCTTTTCAGCCAGGGACTACGAGCAGTACTTC.

The V gene is TRBV28, the J gene TRBJ1-6, with TRBD1 matching 8 bases. Per the germline V gene, CDR1 is MDHEN and CDR2 is SYDVKM. V gave up 5 bases and J gave up 7 bases; unmatched junction bases: 4. CDR3 length: 14 amino acids. The CDR3 reads CASSRQGRNSPLHF. CDR3 in DNA: TGTGCCAGCAGTCGACAGGGGAGAAATTCACCCCTCCACTTT.

This chain uses TRBV7-2 with TRBJ2-2, with D maybe TRBD1 (6 bases). CDR1 is SGHTA, CDR2 FQGNSA, per germline. Trimming removed 5 bases from V and 10 bases from J, with 17 bases in between. This CDR3 is built from 14 residues. CDR3 nucleotide sequence: TGTGCCAGCAGCATACCAGGGGCGCGTTTGGAGCTGTTTTTT. It encodes CASSIPGARLELFF.

The chain joins TRBV28 to TRBJ1-1; 8 bases agree with TRBD1. The V gene end was trimmed by 2 bases and the J gene end by 1 base; junction bases not matched to a gene: 3. Germline V lookup: CDR1 MDHEN, CDR2 SYDVKM. The length of the CDR3 is 15 residues. The chain's CDR3 is CASSLLGQGNTEAFF. CDR3 nucleotides: TGTGCCAGCAGTTTACTCGGACAGGGGAACACTGAAGCTTTCTTT. The entire variable domain, with the rest obtained from reference TRBV28 and TRBJ1-1, is as follows: DVKVTQSSRYLVKRTGEKVFLECVQDMDHENMFWYRQDPGLGLRLIYFSYDVKMKEKGDIPEGYSVSREKKERFSLILESASTNQTSMYLCASSLLGQGNTEAFFGQGTRLTVV.

This clone was found once. The J gene is TRBJ2-7, the V gene TRBV19, with D tentatively TRBD1 (6 bases). CDR1 LNHDA and CDR2 SQIVND come from the germline V gene (reference sequence). This CDR3 comprises 17 residues. V was trimmed by 3 bases and J by 0 bases, leaving 18 bases between them. This CDR3 reads CASSIYFPGQTSYEQYF. The CDR3 coding sequence is TGTGCCAGTAGTATTTATTTCCCAGGACAGACCTCCTACGAGCAGTACTTC.

The chain is built from TRBV19 and TRBJ2-1; maybe TRBD1 (6 bases). The CDR3 sequence is 16 residues long. With 3 bases removed from V and 0 bases from J, the gap between germline ends came to 12 bases. Germline-derived CDR1 and CDR2 are LNHDA and SQIVND (reference sequence). CDR3 residues: CASSIPTGSSYNEQFF. DNA of the CDR3: TGTGCCAGTAGTATTCCTACAGGGAGCTCCTACAATGAGCAGTTCTTC.

This sequence joins TRBV28 and TRBJ2-1, with a weak D call TRBD2 (5 bases). The CDR3 loop spans 12 amino acids. The V and J ends lost 3 bases and 13 bases respectively, with 13 bases between them. The germline V gene has CDR1 MDHEN and CDR2 SYDVKM. As DNA, the CDR3 is TGTGCCAGCAGTTTGGTTGGGAGCGGACAGTTCTTC. It translates to CASSLVGSGQFF.

This chain connects TRBV3-1 (or the pseudogene TRBV3-2) to TRBJ2-7; maybe TRBD2 (7 bases). The CDR3 is made up of 16 amino acids. Per germline, CDR1 LGHDT and CDR2 YNNKEL (reference sequence). V was cut by 0 bases and J by 4 bases, with 16 bases left in between. The CDR3 nucleotides are TGTGCCAGCAGCCAAGACCGGCAGGGGCGGGGGTACGAGCAGTACTTC. Its protein is CASSQDRQGRGYEQYF.

The chain uses TRBV12-3 or TRBV12-4 and TRBJ1-1; no reliable D call. This CDR3 is built from 12 residues. Trimming pared 6 bases from V and 6 bases from J, leaving 11 bases between. The CDR3 DNA is TGTGCCAGCAGGCTGAATGTAGCTGAAGCTTTCTTT. As protein: CASRLNVAEAFF.

The V gene is TRBV7-3, the J gene TRBJ2-1; maybe TRBD2 (7 bases). The CDR3 is 16 residues long. Trimming took off 0 bases at V and 5 bases at J, with 14 bases between the two ends. Germline assignment: CDR1 SGHTA and CDR2 FQGTGA. CDR3 sequence (DNA): TGTGCCAGCAGCTTAACGTTGGGGGGGCCGGACAATGAGCAGTTCTTC. Encoded protein: CASSLTLGGPDNEQFF.